Included here is one T cell receptor (beta chain) sequence, with context. Its target is unknown. Overlapping HIV-1 Gag 15-mer peptides at roughly 1 ug per peptide per mL were used. Memory cells lacking CD40L and CD69 with high CD45RO were sorted. After removal of 1 base from V and 0 bases from J, the junction contained 2 bases not matched to a gene. CDR1 is MGHRA, CDR2 YSYEKL, per germline. This CDR3 comprises 16 residues. The sample is drawn from a study of persistence of HIV-infected CD4 T cells. Overall study: Donors were ART-treated; their CMV- and Gag-responding CD4+ T cells were isolated.

This was the immunoSEQ version 4 assay in survey mode. Assay used: immunoSEQ multiplex PCR; TCRdb lists only in-frame clones, some missing. Of about 40,000 clones listed, approximately 80% were seen once; the top ten hold 12% to 15%. This clonotype was obtained from an adult man with HIV who was CMV-seropositive. The sample here was CD4+ T cells sorted from PBMCs after roughly 18-hour stimulation, taken from a patient who received antiretroviral therapy. The gene calls are TRBV4-1 and TRBJ2-2; TRBD1 matches 7 bases. CDR3 in amino acids: CASSQAQGANTGELFF. As DNA, the CDR3 is TGCGCCAGCAGCCAAGCGCAGGGGGCGAACACCGGGGAGCTGTTTTTT.